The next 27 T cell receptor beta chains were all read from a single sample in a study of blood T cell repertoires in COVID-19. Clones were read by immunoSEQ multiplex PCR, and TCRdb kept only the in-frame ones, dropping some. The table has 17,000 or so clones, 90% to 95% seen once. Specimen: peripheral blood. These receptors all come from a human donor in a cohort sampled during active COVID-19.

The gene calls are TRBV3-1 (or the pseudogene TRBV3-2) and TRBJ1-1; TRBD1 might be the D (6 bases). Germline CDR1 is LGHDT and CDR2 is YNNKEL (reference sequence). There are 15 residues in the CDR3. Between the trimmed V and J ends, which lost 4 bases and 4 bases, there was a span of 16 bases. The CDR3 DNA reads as TGTGCCAGCAGCCTTAAGGCAGGGGCGCGCACTGAAGCTTTCTTT. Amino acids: CASSLKAGARTEAFF.

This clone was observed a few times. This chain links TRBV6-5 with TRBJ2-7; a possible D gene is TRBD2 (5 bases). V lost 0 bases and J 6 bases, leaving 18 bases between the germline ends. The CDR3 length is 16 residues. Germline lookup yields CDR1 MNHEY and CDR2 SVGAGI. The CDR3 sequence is CASSYSETTGRSEQYF. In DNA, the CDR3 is TGTGCCAGCAGTTACTCAGAGACGACGGGAAGATCCGAGCAGTACTTC.

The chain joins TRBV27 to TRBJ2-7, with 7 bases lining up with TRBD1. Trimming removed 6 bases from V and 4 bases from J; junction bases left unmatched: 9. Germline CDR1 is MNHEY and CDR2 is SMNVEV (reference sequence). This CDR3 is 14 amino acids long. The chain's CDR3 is CASSRYRGGYEQYF. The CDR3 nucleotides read TGTGCCAGCAGCCGCTACAGGGGCGGGTACGAGCAGTACTTC.

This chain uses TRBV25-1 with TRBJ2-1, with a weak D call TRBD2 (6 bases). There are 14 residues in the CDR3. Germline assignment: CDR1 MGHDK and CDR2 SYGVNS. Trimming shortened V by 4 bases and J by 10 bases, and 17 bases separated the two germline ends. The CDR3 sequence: CASSGAGAPLEQFF. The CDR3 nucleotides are TGTGCCAGCAGTGGAGCGGGTGCCCCACTCGAGCAGTTCTTC. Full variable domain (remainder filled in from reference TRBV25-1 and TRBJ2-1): EADIYQTPRYLVIGTGKKITLECSQTMGHDKMYWYQQDPGMELHLIHYSYGVNSTEKGDLSSESTVSRIRTEHFPLTLESARPSHTSQYLCASSGAGAPLEQFFGPGTRLTVL.

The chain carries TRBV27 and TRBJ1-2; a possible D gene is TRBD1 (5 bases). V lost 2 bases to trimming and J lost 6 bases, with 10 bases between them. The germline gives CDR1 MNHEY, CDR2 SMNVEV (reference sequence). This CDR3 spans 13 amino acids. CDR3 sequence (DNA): TGTGCCAGCAGTTTACGGGCAGGGCATGGCTACACCTTC. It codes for CASSLRAGHGYTF.

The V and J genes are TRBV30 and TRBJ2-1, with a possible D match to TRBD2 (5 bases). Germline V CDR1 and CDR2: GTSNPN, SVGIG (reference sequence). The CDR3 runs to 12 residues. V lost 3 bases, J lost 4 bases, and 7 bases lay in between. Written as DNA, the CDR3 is TGTGCCTGGAGCGGGGTATACAATGAGCAGTTCTTC. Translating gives CAWSGVYNEQFF.

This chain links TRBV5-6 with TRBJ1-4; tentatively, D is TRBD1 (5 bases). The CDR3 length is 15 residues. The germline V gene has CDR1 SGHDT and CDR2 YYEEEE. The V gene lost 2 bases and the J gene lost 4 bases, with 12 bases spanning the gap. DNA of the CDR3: TGTGCCAGCAGCTTCGGAGGGGCGGGTAATGAAAAACTGTTTTTT. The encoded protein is CASSFGGAGNEKLFF.

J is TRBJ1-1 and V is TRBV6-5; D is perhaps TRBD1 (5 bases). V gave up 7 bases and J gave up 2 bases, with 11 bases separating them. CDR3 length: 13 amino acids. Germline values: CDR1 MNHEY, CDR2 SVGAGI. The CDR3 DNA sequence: TGTGCCAGCAAAAGACAGAGAAACACTGAAGCTTTCTTT. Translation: CASKRQRNTEAFF.

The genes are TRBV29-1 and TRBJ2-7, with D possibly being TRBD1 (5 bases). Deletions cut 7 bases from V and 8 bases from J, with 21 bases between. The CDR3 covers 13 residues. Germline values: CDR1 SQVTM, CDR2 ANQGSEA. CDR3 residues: CSAQGSPRDKQYF. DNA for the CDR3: TGCAGCGCCCAGGGATCCCCCCGCGATAAGCAGTACTTC.

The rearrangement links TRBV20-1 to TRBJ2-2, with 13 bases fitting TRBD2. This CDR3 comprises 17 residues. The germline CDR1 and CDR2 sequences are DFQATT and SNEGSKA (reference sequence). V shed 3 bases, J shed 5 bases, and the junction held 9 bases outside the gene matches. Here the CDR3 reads CSASPRLAGGRTGELFF. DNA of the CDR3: TGCAGTGCTAGTCCTCGACTAGCGGGGGGCCGAACCGGGGAGCTGTTTTTT.

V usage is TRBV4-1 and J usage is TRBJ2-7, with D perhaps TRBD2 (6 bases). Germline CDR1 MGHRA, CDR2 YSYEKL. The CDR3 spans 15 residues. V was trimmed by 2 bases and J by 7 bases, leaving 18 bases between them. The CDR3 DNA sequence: TGCGCCAGCAGCCAACCCCGGACGGGGAGCGGGGAGCAGTACTTC. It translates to CASSQPRTGSGEQYF.

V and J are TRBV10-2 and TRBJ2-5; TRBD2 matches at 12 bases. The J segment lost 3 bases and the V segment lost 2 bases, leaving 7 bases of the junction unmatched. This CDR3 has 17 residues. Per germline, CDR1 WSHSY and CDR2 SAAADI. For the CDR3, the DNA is TGCGCCAGCAGTGAGACGGCTAGCGGGAGGGTGGAAGAGACCCAGTACTTC. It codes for CASSETASGRVEETQYF.

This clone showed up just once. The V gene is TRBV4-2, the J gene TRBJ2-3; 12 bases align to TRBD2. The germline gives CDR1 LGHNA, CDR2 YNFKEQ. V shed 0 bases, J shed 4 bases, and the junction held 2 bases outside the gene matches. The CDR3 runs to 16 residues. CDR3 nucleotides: TGTGCCAGCAGCCAAGAGGCTAGCGGGAGGGCAGATACGCAGTATTTT. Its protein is CASSQEASGRADTQYF.

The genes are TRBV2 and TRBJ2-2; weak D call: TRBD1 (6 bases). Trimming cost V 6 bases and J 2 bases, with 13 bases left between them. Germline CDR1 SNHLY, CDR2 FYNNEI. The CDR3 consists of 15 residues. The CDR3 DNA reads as TGTGCCAGCAGGGGAGACAGGTTAAACACCGGGGAGCTGTTTTTT. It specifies CASRGDRLNTGELFF.

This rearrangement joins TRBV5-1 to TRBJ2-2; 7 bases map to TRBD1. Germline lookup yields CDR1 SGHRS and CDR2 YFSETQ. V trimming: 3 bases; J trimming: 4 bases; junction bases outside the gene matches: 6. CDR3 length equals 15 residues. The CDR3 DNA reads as TGCGCCAGCAGCTCGAGGACAGGATCCACCGGGGAGCTGTTTTTT. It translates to CASSSRTGSTGELFF.

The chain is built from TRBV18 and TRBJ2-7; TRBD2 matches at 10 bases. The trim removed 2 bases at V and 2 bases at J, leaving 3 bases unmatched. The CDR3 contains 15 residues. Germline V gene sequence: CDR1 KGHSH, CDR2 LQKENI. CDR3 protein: CASSPVTSGAYEQYF. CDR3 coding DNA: TGTGCCAGCTCACCAGTAACTAGCGGGGCCTACGAGCAGTACTTC.

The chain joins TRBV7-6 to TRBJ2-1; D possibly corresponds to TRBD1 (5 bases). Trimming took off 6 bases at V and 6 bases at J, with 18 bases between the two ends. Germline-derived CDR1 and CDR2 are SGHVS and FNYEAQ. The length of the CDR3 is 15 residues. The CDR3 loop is CASRLRPRGPNEQFF. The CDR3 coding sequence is TGTGCCAGCAGGCTTAGGCCTAGGGGCCCCAATGAGCAGTTCTTC. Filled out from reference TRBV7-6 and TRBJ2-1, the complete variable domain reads GAGVSQSPRYKVTKRGQDVALRCDPISGHVSLYWYRQALGQGPEFLTYFNYEAQQDKSGLPNDRFSAERPEGSISTLTIQRTEQRDSAMYRCASRLRPRGPNEQFFGPGTRLTVL.

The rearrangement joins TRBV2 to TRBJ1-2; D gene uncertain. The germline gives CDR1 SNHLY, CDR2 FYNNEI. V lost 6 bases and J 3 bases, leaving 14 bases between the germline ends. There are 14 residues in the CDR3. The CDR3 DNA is TGTGCCAGCAGGCGTTTATCCGGGGACTATGGCTACACCTTC. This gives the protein CASRRLSGDYGYTF.

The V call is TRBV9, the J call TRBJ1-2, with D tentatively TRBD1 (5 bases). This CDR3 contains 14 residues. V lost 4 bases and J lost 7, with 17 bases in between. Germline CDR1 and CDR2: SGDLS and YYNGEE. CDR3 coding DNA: TGTGCCAGCAGCTTCCGACGGCAGGGCGGTGGCTACACCTTC. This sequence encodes CASSFRRQGGGYTF.

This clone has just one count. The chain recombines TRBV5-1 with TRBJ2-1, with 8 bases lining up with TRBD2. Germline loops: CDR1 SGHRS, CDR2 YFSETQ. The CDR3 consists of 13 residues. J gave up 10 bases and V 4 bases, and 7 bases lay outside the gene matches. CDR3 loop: CASSIPGGREQFF. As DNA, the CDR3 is TGCGCCAGCAGCATCCCGGGGGGGAGGGAGCAGTTCTTC.

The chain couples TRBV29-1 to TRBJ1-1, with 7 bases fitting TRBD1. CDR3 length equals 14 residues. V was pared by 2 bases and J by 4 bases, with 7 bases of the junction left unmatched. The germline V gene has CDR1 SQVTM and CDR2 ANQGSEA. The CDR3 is CSVESETGRTEAFF. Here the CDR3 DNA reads TGCAGCGTTGAATCCGAGACAGGGCGCACTGAAGCTTTCTTT.

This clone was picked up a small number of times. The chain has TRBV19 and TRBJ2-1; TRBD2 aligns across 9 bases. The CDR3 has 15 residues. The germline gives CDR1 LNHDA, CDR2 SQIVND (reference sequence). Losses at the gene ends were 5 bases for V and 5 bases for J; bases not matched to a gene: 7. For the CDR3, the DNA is TGTGCCAGTAGTCCCGCGGGGGGGAGGGACAATGAGCAGTTCTTC. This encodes CASSPAGGRDNEQFF.

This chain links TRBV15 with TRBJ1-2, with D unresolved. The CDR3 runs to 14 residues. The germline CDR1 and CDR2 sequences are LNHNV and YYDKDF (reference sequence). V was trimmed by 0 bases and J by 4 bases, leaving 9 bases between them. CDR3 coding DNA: TGTGCCACCAGCAGAGATACCGCTAGCTATGGCTACACCTTC. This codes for CATSRDTASYGYTF.

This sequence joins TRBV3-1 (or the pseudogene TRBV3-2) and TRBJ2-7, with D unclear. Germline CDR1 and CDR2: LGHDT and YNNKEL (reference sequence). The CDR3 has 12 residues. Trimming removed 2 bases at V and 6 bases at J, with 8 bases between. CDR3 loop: CASSQSLSEQYF. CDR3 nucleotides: TGTGCCAGCAGCCAATCTCTCTCCGAGCAGTACTTC.

CDR3 sequence reads: CASSLERDSYNEQFF. CDR3 nucleotides: TGTGCCAGCAGTCTGGAGCGGGATTCCTACAATGAGCAGTTCTTC. The chain employs TRBV2 and TRBJ2-1; 7 bases align to TRBD2. V lost 5 bases, J lost 1 base, and 5 bases stayed unmatched. CDR1 and CDR2 from the germline V gene are SNHLY and FYNNEI. The CDR3 consists of 15 residues.

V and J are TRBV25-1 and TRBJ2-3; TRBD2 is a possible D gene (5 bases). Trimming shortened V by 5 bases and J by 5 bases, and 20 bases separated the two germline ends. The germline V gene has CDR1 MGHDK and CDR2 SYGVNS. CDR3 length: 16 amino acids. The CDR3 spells CASSFPSGKEGDTQYF. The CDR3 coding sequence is TGTGCCAGCAGTTTTCCTTCCGGGAAAGAGGGAGATACGCAGTATTTT.

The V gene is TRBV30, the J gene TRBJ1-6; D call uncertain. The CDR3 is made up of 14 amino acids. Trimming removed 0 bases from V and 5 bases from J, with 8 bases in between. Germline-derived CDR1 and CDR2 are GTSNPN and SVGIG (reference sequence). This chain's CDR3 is CAWSVGVHNSPLHF. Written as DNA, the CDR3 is TGTGCCTGGAGTGTGGGAGTTCATAATTCACCCCTCCACTTT. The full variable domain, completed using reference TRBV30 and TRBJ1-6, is SQTIHQWPATLVQPVGSPLSLECTVEGTSNPNLYWYRQAAGRGLQLLFYSVGIGQISSEVPQNLSASRPQDRQFILSSKKLLLSDSGFYLCAWSVGVHNSPLHFGNGTRLTVT.